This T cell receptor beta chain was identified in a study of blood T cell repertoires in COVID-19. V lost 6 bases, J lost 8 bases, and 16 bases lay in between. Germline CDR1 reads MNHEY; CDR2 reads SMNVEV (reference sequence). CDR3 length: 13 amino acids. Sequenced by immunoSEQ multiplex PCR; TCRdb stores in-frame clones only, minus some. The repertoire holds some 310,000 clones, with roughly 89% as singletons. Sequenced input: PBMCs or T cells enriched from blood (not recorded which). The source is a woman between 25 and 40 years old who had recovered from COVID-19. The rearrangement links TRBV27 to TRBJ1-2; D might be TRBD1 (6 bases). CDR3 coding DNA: TGTGCCAGCAGCCAAGACAGGTTCAGCGGCTACACCTTC. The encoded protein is CASSQDRFSGYTF.